Presented here are 18 T cell receptor beta chains from one specimen sequenced in a study of tumor-infiltrating lymphocytes in localized non-small cell lung cancer (dated by TCRdb to about 2021). Libraries were made using the immunoSEQ multiplex PCR assay. Not all clones reach the TCRdb copy of this immuneACCESS table, which keeps in-frame sequences only. Checked studies attribute under half of the gap to unresolved V genes and leave the rest unexplained. For this sample there are 25,000 or so clones; around 70% appear just once. Roughly 15% of the sample belongs to the ten largest clones. Input material: lung tumor tissue. These receptor sequences come from a human donor with non-small cell lung cancer.

V and J are TRBV7-9 and TRBJ1-5, with a possible D match to TRBD1 (6 bases). The germline V gene encodes CDR1 SEHNR and CDR2 FQNEAQ (reference sequence). The CDR3 runs 14 residues. Trimming removed 3 bases from V and 4 bases from J, with 10 bases in between. The CDR3 DNA reads TGTGCCAGCAGCTTCGGGCAGGGGAATCAGCCCCAGCATTTT. Translating gives CASSFGQGNQPQHF.

V and J are TRBV29-1 and TRBJ1-1; D gene unclear. CDR1 is SQVTM and CDR2 is ANQGSEA in the germline V gene. V lost 6 bases and J lost 4, with 18 bases in between. The length of the CDR3 is 14 residues. CDR3 sequence: CSVSQDVWTTEAFF. Here the CDR3 DNA reads TGCAGCGTCTCGCAGGACGTCTGGACCACTGAAGCTTTCTTT.

The gene calls are TRBV6-6 and TRBJ2-6; D is ambiguous. Trimming removed 2 bases from V and 4 bases from J, with 6 bases in between. The CDR3 totals 14 residues. The germline CDR1 and CDR2 sequences are MNHNY and SVGAGI (reference sequence). The chain's CDR3 is CASSYRAGANVLTF. The CDR3 DNA reads TGTGCCAGCAGTTACAGGGCCGGGGCCAACGTCCTGACTTTC.

The J gene is TRBJ2-6, the V gene TRBV9; either TRBD1 or TRBD2 may fit D (5 bases each). This CDR3 region has 14 residues. Trimming removed 3 bases at V and 4 bases at J, with 8 bases between. Germline loops: CDR1 SGDLS, CDR2 YYNGEE. The chain's CDR3 is CASSAGSGANVLTF. In DNA, the CDR3 is TGTGCCAGCAGCGCAGGGAGCGGGGCCAACGTCCTGACTTTC.

This chain uses TRBV15 with TRBJ1-4, with 9 bases identical to TRBD1. Germline V gives CDR1 LNHNV, CDR2 YYDKDF (reference sequence). There are 16 residues in the CDR3. With V trimmed by 0 bases and J by 9 bases, 8 bases remained unmatched. The CDR3 DNA is TGTGCCACCAGCAGAGATAGAGACGACAGGGGGAAAAAACTGTTTTTT. It specifies CATSRDRDDRGKKLFF.

This chain joins TRBV18 and TRBJ2-2; D perhaps matches TRBD2 (5 bases). V lost 7 bases and J lost 0, with 18 bases in between. This CDR3 has 17 amino acids. Germline CDR1 and CDR2: KGHSH and LQKENI. The CDR3 coding sequence is TGTGCCAGCTTGCCCGGGCAAGGGAGACCGAACACCGGGGAGCTGTTTTTT. Its protein is CASLPGQGRPNTGELFF.

The chain joins TRBV20-1 to TRBJ1-2; D gene unclear. Trimming removed 4 bases from V and 8 bases from J, with 11 bases in between. The CDR3 consists of 11 residues. CDR1 and CDR2 (germline): DFQATT, SNEGSKA (reference sequence). The CDR3 sequence is CSANRDWGYTF. CDR3 nucleotides: TGCAGTGCTAACCGGGATTGGGGCTACACCTTC.

This clone occurred a few times. The chain employs TRBV5-8 and TRBJ2-7; D is unclear. The CDR3 is 14 amino acids. Between the trimmed V and J ends, which lost 0 bases and 2 bases, there was a span of 9 bases. The germline V gene has CDR1 SGHTS and CDR2 YDEGEE. The CDR3, as DNA: TGTGCCAGCAGCTTGGAGATACCTCCCTACGAGCAGTACTTC. Encoded protein: CASSLEIPPYEQYF.

The V and J genes are TRBV28 and TRBJ2-1, with unresolved D. There are 14 residues in the CDR3. V lost 5 bases and J 12 bases, leaving 20 bases between the germline ends. In germline, CDR1 is MDHEN, CDR2 SYDVKM. The CDR3 DNA sequence: TGTGCCAGCAGTCCCTATGGAGTACTAAGGGCGCAGTTCTTC. It yields the protein CASSPYGVLRAQFF.

The V call is TRBV5-6, the J call TRBJ2-1; 10 bases map to TRBD2. Germline CDR1 reads SGHDT; CDR2 reads YYEEEE. The V segment lost 0 bases and the J segment 7 bases; nucleotides outside the gene matches: 7. CDR3 length: 16 residues. CDR3 in amino acids: CASSLAPAGGENEQFF. CDR3 DNA: TGTGCCAGCAGCTTGGCCCCAGCGGGAGGGGAGAATGAGCAGTTCTTC.

The chain combines TRBV5-1 with TRBJ2-1, with D possibly TRBD2 on 5 matching bases. The V end was cut by 2 bases, the J end by 6 bases, with 9 bases between. The CDR3 is made up of 13 amino acids. Germline V gene sequence: CDR1 SGHRS, CDR2 YFSETQ. In nucleotides, the CDR3 is TGCGCCAGCAGCTTTAGCGTTCCCAATGAGCAGTTCTTC. Translated, it gives CASSFSVPNEQFF.

This clone has just one count. This sequence joins TRBV7-2 and TRBJ2-1; 8 nucleotides match TRBD2. The CDR3 is made up of 13 amino acids. Germline CDR1 and CDR2: SGHTA and FQGNSA. With V trimmed by 4 bases and J by 14 bases, 10 bases remained unmatched. For the CDR3, the DNA is TGTGCCAGCAGCTCACCCGGGACTAGGGTGAAGTTCTTC. Translated, it gives CASSSPGTRVKFF.

V is TRBV6-5 and J is TRBJ2-4; D possibly uses TRBD1 or TRBD2 (5 bases each). Germline CDR1 MNHEY, CDR2 SVGAGI. The V and J ends lost 6 bases and 5 bases respectively, with 17 bases between them. CDR3 length: 15 residues. CDR3 region: CASSTRSGLQNIQYF. Written as DNA, the CDR3 is TGTGCCAGCAGCACCAGGTCGGGGCTCCAAAACATTCAGTACTTC.

The chain joins TRBV5-4 to TRBJ2-1; TRBD2 aligns across 10 bases. The CDR3 is 16 residues long. The V and J ends lost 3 bases and 4 bases, in that order; junction bases with no gene match: 7. CDR1 is SGHNT, CDR2 YYREEE, per germline (reference sequence). This CDR3 is CASSSRLAGAYNEQFF. CDR3 coding DNA: TGTGCCAGCAGCTCTCGTCTAGCGGGAGCTTACAATGAGCAGTTCTTC.

The chain carries TRBV2 and TRBJ2-5; D unresolved. CDR3 length: 13 residues. The germline CDR1 and CDR2 sequences are SNHLY and FYNNEI. Trimming stripped 0 bases from V and 14 bases from J, with 16 bases between. The CDR3 spells CASSEAAKRFSYF. Here the CDR3 DNA reads TGTGCCAGCAGTGAAGCGGCGAAACGGTTCTCATACTTC.

This chain connects TRBV29-1 to TRBJ2-1; D is uncertain. The CDR3 loop spans 14 amino acids. Germline assignment: CDR1 SQVTM and CDR2 ANQGSEA. The V gene lost 4 bases and the J gene lost 5 bases, with 15 bases spanning the gap. CDR3 nucleotides: TGCAGCGTTGCGTCACCACACCACAACAATGAGCAGTTCTTC. Its protein is CSVASPHHNNEQFF.

To note about this clone: The DNA is left out, because the CDR3 cannot be placed on it with certainty; the CDR3 is given as TCRdb lists it. V and J are TRBV21-1 and TRBJ2-7; the table's TRBD1 call for D was not verified on the DNA. TRBV21-1 has pseudogene status. The CDR3 region is 20 residues in length, termini included. This chain's CDR3 is CASSPIFGTGSGPWFYEQYF.

This rearrangement joins TRBV25-1 to TRBJ2-2; D is unresolved. This CDR3 has 15 amino acids. Deletions cut 4 bases from V and 0 bases from J, with 9 bases between. CDR1 and CDR2 from the germline V gene are MGHDK and SYGVNS. The CDR3 loop reads CASSVSPANTGELFF. The CDR3 DNA sequence: TGTGCCAGCAGTGTTAGCCCCGCGAACACCGGGGAGCTGTTTTTT. Using reference TRBV25-1 and TRBJ2-2 for the parts outside the CDR3, the full variable domain is EADIYQTPRYLVIGTGKKITLECSQTMGHDKMYWYQQDPGMELHLIHYSYGVNSTEKGDLSSESTVSRIRTEHFPLTLESARPSHTSQYLCASSVSPANTGELFFGEGSRLTVL.